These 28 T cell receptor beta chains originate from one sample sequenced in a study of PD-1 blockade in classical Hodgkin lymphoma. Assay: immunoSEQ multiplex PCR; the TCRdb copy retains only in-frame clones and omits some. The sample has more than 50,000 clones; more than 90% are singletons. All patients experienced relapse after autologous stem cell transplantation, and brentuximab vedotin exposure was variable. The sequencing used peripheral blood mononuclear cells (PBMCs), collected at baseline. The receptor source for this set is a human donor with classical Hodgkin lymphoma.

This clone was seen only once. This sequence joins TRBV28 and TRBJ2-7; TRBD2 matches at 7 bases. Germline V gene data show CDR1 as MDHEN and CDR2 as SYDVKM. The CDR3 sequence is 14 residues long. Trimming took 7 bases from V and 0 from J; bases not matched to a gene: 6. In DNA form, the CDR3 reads TGTGCCAGCACTCGGGCTAGCGGCTCCTACGAGCAGTACTTC. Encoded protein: CASTRASGSYEQYF.

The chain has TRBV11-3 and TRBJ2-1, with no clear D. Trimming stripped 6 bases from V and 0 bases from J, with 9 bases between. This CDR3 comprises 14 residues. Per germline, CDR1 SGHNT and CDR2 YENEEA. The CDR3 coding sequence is TGTGCCAGCAGTTCGGGCCTCTCCTACAATGAGCAGTTCTTC. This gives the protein CASSSGLSYNEQFF.

The CDR3 sequence is CASSVWGTVETQYF. As DNA, the CDR3 is TGTGCCAGCAGTGTCTGGGGGACAGTGGAGACCCAGTACTTC. The rearrangement links TRBV6-5 to TRBJ2-5; TRBD1 agrees at 7 bases. The V segment lost 5 bases and the J segment 5 bases; nucleotides outside the gene matches: 8. This CDR3 comprises 14 residues. Germline V gene data show CDR1 as MNHEY and CDR2 as SVGAGI.

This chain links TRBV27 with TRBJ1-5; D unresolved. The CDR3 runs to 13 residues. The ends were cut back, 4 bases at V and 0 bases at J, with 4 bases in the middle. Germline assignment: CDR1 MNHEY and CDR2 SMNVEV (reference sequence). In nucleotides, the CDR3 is TGTGCCAGCAGTTCTATTAGCAATCAGCCCCAGCATTTT. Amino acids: CASSSISNQPQHF.

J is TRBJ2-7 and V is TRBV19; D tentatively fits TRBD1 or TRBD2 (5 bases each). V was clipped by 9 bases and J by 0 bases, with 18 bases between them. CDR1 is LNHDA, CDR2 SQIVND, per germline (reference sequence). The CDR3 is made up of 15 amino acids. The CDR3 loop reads CARRHGAPFSYEQYF. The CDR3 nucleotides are TGTGCCAGGAGGCACGGGGCGCCCTTCTCCTACGAGCAGTACTTC.

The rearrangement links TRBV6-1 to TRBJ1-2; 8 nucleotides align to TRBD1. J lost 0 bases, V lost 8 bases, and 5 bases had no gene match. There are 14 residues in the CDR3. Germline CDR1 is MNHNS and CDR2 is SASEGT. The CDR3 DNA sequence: TGTGCCAGCGAAGACAGGGGAGCTAACTATGGCTACACCTTC. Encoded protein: CASEDRGANYGYTF.

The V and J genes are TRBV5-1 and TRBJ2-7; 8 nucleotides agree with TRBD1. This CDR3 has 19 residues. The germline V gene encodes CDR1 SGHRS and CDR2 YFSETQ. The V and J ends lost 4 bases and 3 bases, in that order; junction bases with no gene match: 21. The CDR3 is CASSHKPETGQVPYYEQYF. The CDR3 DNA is TGCGCCAGCAGCCATAAGCCCGAGACGGGACAGGTGCCCTACTACGAGCAGTACTTC.

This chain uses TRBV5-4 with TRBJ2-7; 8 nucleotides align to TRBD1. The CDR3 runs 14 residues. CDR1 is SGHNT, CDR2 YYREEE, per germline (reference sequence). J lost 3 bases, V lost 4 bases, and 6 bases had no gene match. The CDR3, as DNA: TGTGCCAGCAGCGCTACAGGGGGAATCTACGAGCAGTACTTC. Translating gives CASSATGGIYEQYF. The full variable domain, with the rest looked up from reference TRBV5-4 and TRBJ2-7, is ETGVTQSPTHLIKTRGQQVTLRCSSQSGHNTVSWYQQALGQGPQFIFQYYREEENGRGNFPPRFSGLQFPNYSSELNVNALELDDSALYLCASSATGGIYEQYFGPGTRLTVT.

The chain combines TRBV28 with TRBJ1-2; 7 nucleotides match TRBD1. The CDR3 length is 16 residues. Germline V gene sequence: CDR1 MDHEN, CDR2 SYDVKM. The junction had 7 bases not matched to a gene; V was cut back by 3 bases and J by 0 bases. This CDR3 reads CASSFKQGTTNYGYTF. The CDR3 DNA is TGTGCCAGCAGTTTCAAACAGGGGACTACTAACTATGGCTACACCTTC.

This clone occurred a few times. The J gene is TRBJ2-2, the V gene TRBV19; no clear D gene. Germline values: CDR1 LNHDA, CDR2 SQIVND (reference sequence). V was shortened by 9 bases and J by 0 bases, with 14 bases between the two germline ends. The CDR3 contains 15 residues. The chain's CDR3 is CASKLSGTNTGELFF. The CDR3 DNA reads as TGTGCCAGCAAACTTAGTGGCACGAACACCGGGGAGCTGTTTTTT.

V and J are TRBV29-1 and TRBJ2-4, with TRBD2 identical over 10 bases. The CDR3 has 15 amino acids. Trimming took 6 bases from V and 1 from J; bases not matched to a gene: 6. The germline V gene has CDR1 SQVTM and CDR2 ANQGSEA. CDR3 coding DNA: TGCAGCGTGGGAGGGACTAGCGATGCCAAAAACATTCAGTACTTC. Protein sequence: CSVGGTSDAKNIQYF. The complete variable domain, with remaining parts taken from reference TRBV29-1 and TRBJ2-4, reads SAVISQKPSRDICQRGTSLTIQCQVDSQVTMMFWYRQQPGQSLTLIATANQGSEATYESGFVIDKFPISRPNLTFSTLTVSNMSPEDSSIYLCSVGGTSDAKNIQYFGAGTRLSVL.

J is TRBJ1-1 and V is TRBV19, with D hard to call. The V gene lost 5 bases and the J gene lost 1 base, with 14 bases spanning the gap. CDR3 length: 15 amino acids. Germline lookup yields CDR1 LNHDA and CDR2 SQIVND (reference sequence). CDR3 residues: CASSDGRVRNTEAFF. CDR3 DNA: TGTGCCAGTAGTGACGGACGGGTGAGGAACACTGAAGCTTTCTTT.

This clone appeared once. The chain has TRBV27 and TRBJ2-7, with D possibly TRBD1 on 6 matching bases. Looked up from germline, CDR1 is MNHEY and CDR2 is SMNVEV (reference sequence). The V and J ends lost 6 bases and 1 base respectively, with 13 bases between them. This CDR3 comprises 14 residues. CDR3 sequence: CASRPSRGSYEQYF. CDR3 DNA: TGTGCCAGCAGGCCCAGCAGGGGATCCTACGAGCAGTACTTC.

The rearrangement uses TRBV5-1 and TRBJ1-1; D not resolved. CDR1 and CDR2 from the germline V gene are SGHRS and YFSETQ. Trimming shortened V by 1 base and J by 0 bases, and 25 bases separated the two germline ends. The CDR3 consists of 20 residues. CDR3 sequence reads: CASSLNGPSLTFYMNTEAFF. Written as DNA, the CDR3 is TGCGCCAGCAGCTTGAATGGGCCCTCACTAACGTTTTACATGAACACTGAAGCTTTCTTT.

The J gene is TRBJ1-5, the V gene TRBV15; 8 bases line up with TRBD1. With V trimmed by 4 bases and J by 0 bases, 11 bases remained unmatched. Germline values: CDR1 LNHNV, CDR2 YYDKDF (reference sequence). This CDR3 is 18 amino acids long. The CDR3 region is CATSIGGTGRLSNQPQHF. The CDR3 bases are TGTGCCACCAGCATAGGAGGGACAGGCAGACTTAGCAATCAGCCCCAGCATTTT.

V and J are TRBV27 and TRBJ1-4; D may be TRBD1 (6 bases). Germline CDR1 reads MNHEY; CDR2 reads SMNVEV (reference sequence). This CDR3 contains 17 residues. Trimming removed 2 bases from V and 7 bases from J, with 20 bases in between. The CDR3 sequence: CASSLLSRRQDREKLFF. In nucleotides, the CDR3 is TGTGCCAGCAGTTTACTATCCCGCCGACAGGATCGTGAAAAACTGTTTTTT.

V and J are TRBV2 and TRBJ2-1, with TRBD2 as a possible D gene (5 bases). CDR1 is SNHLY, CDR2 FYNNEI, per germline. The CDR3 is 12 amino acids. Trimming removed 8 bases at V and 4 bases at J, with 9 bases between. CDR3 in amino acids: CASFWEYNEQFF. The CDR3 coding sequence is TGTGCCAGCTTTTGGGAGTACAATGAGCAGTTCTTC.

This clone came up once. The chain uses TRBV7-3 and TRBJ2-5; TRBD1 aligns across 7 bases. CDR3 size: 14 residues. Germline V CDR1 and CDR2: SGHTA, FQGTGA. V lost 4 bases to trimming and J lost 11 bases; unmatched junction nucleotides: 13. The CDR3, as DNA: TGTGCCAGCAGCTCTGGACCGGGACAGTGGACTCAGTACTTC. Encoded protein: CASSSGPGQWTQYF.

The CDR3 here is CASTRQSNTGELFF. The CDR3 bases are TGCGCCAGCACCCGACAGTCGAACACCGGGGAGCTGTTTTTT. The chain joins TRBV5-1 to TRBJ2-2; tentatively, D is TRBD1 (5 bases). The V and J ends lost 6 bases and 0 bases respectively, with 9 bases between them. This CDR3 contains 14 residues. The germline V gene has CDR1 SGHRS and CDR2 YFSETQ.

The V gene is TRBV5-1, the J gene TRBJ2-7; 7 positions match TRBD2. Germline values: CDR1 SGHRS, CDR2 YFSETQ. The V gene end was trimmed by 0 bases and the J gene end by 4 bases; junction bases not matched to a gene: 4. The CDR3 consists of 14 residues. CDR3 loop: CASSLGRGRYEQYF. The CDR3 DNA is TGCGCCAGCAGCTTGGGGCGGGGGAGGTACGAGCAGTACTTC. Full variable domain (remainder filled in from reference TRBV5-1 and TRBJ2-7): KAGVTQTPRYLIKTRGQQVTLSCSPISGHRSVSWYQQTPGQGLQFLFEYFSETQRNKGNFPGRFSGRQFSNSRSEMNVSTLELGDSALYLCASSLGRGRYEQYFGPGTRLTVT.

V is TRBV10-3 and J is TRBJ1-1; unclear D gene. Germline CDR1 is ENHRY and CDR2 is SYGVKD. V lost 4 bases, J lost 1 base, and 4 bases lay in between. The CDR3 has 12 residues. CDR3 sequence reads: CAISGSNTEAFF. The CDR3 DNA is TGTGCCATCAGTGGATCGAACACTGAAGCTTTCTTT.

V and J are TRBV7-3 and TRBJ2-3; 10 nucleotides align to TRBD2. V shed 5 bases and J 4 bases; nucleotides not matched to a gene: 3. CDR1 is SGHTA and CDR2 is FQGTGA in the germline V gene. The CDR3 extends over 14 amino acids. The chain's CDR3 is CASSPGLASDTQYF. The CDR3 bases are TGTGCCAGCAGCCCGGGACTAGCGTCAGATACGCAGTATTTT.

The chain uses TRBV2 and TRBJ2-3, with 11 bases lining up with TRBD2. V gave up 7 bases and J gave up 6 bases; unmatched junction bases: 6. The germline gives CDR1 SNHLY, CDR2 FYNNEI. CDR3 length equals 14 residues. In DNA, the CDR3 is TGTGCCAGCAACGGACTAGCGGGTTCGGATACGCAGTATTTT. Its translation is CASNGLAGSDTQYF.

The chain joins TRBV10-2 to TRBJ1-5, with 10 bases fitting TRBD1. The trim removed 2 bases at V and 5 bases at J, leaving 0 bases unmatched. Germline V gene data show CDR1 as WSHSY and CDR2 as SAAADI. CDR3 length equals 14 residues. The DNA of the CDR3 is TGCGCCAGCAGTGAGGACAGGGGGCATCAGCCCCAGCATTTT. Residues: CASSEDRGHQPQHF.

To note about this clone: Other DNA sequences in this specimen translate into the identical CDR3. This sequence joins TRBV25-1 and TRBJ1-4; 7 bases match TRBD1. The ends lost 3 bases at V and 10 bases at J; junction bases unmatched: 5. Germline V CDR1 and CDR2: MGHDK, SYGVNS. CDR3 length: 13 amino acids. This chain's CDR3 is CASSETGLGKLFF. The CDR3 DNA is TGTGCCAGCAGTGAGACAGGGTTGGGAAAACTGTTTTTT. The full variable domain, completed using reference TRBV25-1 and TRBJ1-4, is EADIYQTPRYLVIGTGKKITLECSQTMGHDKMYWYQQDPGMELHLIHYSYGVNSTEKGDLSSESTVSRIRTEHFPLTLESARPSHTSQYLCASSETGLGKLFFGSGTQLSVL.

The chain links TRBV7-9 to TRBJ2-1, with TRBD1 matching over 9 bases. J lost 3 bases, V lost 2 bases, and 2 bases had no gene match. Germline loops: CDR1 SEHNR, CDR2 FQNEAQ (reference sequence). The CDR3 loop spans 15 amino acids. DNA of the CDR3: TGTGCCAGCAGCTTAACGGGACAGGGCTACAATGAGCAGTTCTTC. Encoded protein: CASSLTGQGYNEQFF.

The CDR3 DNA follows: TGCGCCAGCGCTATTCCCGCGAACACCGGGGAGCTGTTTTTT. This gives the protein CASAIPANTGELFF. This chain links TRBV5-1 with TRBJ2-2; the D is unclear. Germline V gives CDR1 SGHRS, CDR2 YFSETQ. Trimming took off 7 bases at V and 0 bases at J, with 10 bases between the two ends. CDR3 length equals 14 residues.

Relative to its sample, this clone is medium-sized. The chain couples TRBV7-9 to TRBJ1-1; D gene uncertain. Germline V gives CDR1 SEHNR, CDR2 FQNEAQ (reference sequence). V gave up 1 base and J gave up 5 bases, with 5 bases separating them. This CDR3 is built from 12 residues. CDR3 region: CASSLDTTEAFF. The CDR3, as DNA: TGTGCCAGCAGCTTAGATACGACTGAAGCTTTCTTT.